This passage covers 18 T cell receptor beta chains from one sample sequenced in a study of blood T cell repertoires in COVID-19. TCRdb's copy holds only in-frame clones and misses some; the assay was immunoSEQ multiplex PCR. Here the sample spans about 130,000 clones, about 90% being singletons. Sequencing was carried out using peripheral blood. These TCRs come from a man aged 45-65 years with active COVID-19.

The chain couples TRBV3-1 (or the pseudogene TRBV3-2) to TRBJ1-1; D is uncertain. The CDR3 loop spans 16 amino acids. Between the trimmed V and J ends, which lost 4 bases and 0 bases, there was a span of 15 bases. The germline V gene has CDR1 LGHDT and CDR2 YNNKEL (reference sequence). The CDR3 region has the DNA TGTGCCAGCAGCCCAATCTATCTCTCCATGAACACTGAAGCTTTCTTT. Translation gives CASSPIYLSMNTEAFF.

This chain links TRBV6-2 or TRBV6-3 with TRBJ2-7; 12 nucleotides match TRBD1. Germline CDR1 reads MNHEY; CDR2 reads SVGEGT. After removal of 2 bases from V and 1 base from J, the junction contained 9 bases not matched to a gene. The CDR3 is 18 residues long. CDR3 sequence: CASSYRDRGRIGSYEQYF. DNA of the CDR3: TGTGCCAGCAGTTACCGGGACAGGGGGCGGATCGGATCCTACGAGCAGTACTTC.

CDR3 protein: CASSPGGAGEAFF. The CDR3 bases are TGCGCCAGCAGCCCAGGGGGCGCGGGTGAAGCTTTCTTT. The rearrangement joins TRBV5-1 to TRBJ1-1; 8 bases match TRBD1. There are 13 residues in the CDR3. Per the germline V gene, CDR1 is SGHRS and CDR2 is YFSETQ. The trim removed 4 bases at V and 7 bases at J, leaving 6 bases unmatched.

This chain connects TRBV5-1 to TRBJ1-3; 12 nucleotides align to TRBD1. The CDR3 sequence is 18 residues long. Germline V lookup: CDR1 SGHRS, CDR2 YFSETQ. V was pared by 0 bases and J by 4 bases, with 8 bases of the junction left unmatched. The CDR3 DNA is TGCGCCAGCAGCTTGGTCCACCGGGACAGGGGGCCGGGAAACACCATATATTTT. Translating gives CASSLVHRDRGPGNTIYF.

The CDR3 coding sequence is TGCGCCAGCAGCCAAGGGGGGACAGGGGGCTTATCCTACGAGCAGTACTTC. Amino acids: CASSQGGTGGLSYEQYF. The V call is TRBV4-1, the J call TRBJ2-7; 12 bases are shared with TRBD1. The V segment lost 1 base and the J segment 1 base; nucleotides outside the gene matches: 5. The CDR3 consists of 17 residues. From germline, CDR1 is MGHRA and CDR2 YSYEKL.

The rearrangement uses TRBV15 and TRBJ2-5; TRBD2 matches 12 bases. Trimming at V came to 0 bases and at J to 5 bases, leaving 13 bases not matched to a gene. This CDR3 has 19 amino acids. CDR1 is LNHNV, CDR2 YYDKDF, per germline (reference sequence). CDR3 protein: CATSRDPLLAGGFLETQYF. As DNA, the CDR3 is TGTGCCACCAGCAGAGATCCCCTACTAGCGGGGGGCTTTCTTGAGACCCAGTACTTC. Supplemented by reference TRBV15 and TRBJ2-5, the full variable domain reads DAMVIQNPRYQVTQFGKPVTLSCSQTLNHNVMYWYQQKSSQAPKLLFHYYDKDFNNEADTPDNFQSRRPNTSFCFLDIRSPGLGDTAMYLCATSRDPLLAGGFLETQYFGPGTRLLVL.

The V call is TRBV2, the J call TRBJ1-5, with D perhaps matching TRBD1 (6 bases). The CDR3 has 15 residues. Trimming pared 6 bases from V and 1 base from J, leaving 13 bases between. CDR1 and CDR2 (germline): SNHLY, FYNNEI. The CDR3 region is CASRNREASNQPQHF. The CDR3 bases are TGTGCCAGCAGAAACAGGGAAGCAAGCAATCAGCCCCAGCATTTT.

The rearrangement joins TRBV14 to TRBJ2-6; 8 bases are a match to TRBD2. Germline lookup yields CDR1 SGHDN and CDR2 FVKESK. V lost 5 bases to trimming and J lost 0 bases; unmatched junction nucleotides: 12. The CDR3 is made up of 19 amino acids. CDR3 coding DNA: TGTGCCAGCAGCTACGGGAGGGACAACGCGTACTCTGGGGCCAACGTCCTGACTTTC. Translating it yields CASSYGRDNAYSGANVLTF. Using reference TRBV14 and TRBJ2-6 for the parts outside the CDR3, the full variable domain is EAGVTQFPSHSVIEKGQTVTLRCDPISGHDNLYWYRRVMGKEIKFLLHFVKESKQDESGMPNNRFLAERTGGTYSTLKVQPAELEDSGVYFCASSYGRDNAYSGANVLTFGAGSRLTVL.

This clone was picked up one time. The chain links TRBV5-1 to TRBJ1-1; D is undetermined. The V gene's germline CDR1 is SGHRS and CDR2 YFSETQ. The CDR3 totals 14 residues. V lost 2 bases, J lost 6 bases, and 14 bases lay in between. The CDR3 loop reads CASSFITGEAEAFF. As DNA, the CDR3 is TGCGCCAGCAGCTTTATTACCGGGGAGGCTGAAGCTTTCTTT.

In its sample, this clone was seen a few times. V gene TRBV5-4 combines with J gene TRBJ2-2, with a tentative D call TRBD2 (6 bases). This CDR3 is built from 16 residues. Per the germline V gene, CDR1 is SGHNT and CDR2 is YYREEE (reference sequence). Trimming cost V 0 bases and J 5 bases, with 14 bases left between them. The CDR3 sequence: CASSLAGTLPTGELFF. The CDR3 DNA is TGTGCCAGCAGCTTGGCGGGGACTCTCCCGACCGGGGAGCTGTTTTTT.

The chain recombines TRBV29-1 with TRBJ1-1; TRBD1 matches 8 bases. Trimming cost V 6 bases and J 4 bases; bases outside gene matches: 4. The CDR3 spans 12 residues. Germline loops: CDR1 SQVTM, CDR2 ANQGSEA. The DNA for the CDR3 is TGCAGCGTCCTTACAGGGGGCACTGAAGCTTTCTTT. Its protein is CSVLTGGTEAFF.

This chain joins TRBV5-1 and TRBJ2-6, with a weak D call TRBD2 (6 bases). The CDR3 is 16 amino acids. Germline V lookup: CDR1 SGHRS, CDR2 YFSETQ. With 0 bases removed from V and 3 bases from J, the gap between germline ends came to 10 bases. CDR3 nucleotide sequence: TGCGCCAGCAGCTTGGCCGGCGGGGTTGGGGCCAACGTCCTGACTTTC. As protein: CASSLAGGVGANVLTF.

Comment on this clone: The germline gene is not matched at one end of the junction; a read error may be the cause. V is TRBV3-1 (or the pseudogene TRBV3-2) and J is TRBJ2-5, with D possibly being TRBD1 (5 bases). Germline loops: CDR1 LGHDT, CDR2 YNNKEL (reference sequence). This CDR3 has 15 residues. The DNA of the CDR3 is TGTGCCAGCACCCAAGGGGCAGGGTCCCAAGAGACCCAGTACTTC. The encoded protein is CASTQGAGSQETQYF.

The V and J genes are TRBV11-2 and TRBJ2-7, with TRBD2 identical over 7 bases. The CDR3 spans 13 residues. CDR1 is SGHAT, CDR2 FQNNGV, per germline. The trim removed 5 bases at V and 6 bases at J, leaving 7 bases unmatched. The CDR3 loop is CASSGKGGGEQYF. CDR3 DNA sequence: TGTGCCAGCAGCGGAAAAGGCGGGGGCGAGCAGTACTTC.

The chain joins TRBV6-1 to TRBJ2-3, with D perhaps matching TRBD2 (5 bases). This CDR3 has 15 residues. V was cut by 2 bases and J by 2 bases, with 11 bases left in between. CDR1 and CDR2 from the germline V gene are MNHNS and SASEGT. The CDR3 sequence: CASSERGLYTDTQYF. The CDR3 coding sequence is TGTGCCAGCAGTGAACGGGGTTTGTACACAGATACGCAGTATTTT.

The chain has TRBV6-4 and TRBJ2-2; TRBD2 might be the D (6 bases). The germline V gene has CDR1 MRHNA and CDR2 SNTAGT. The CDR3 length is 14 residues. Deletions cut 6 bases from V and 5 bases from J, with 13 bases between. This chain's CDR3 is CASRTGDTTGELFF. The CDR3 DNA sequence: TGTGCCAGCAGGACGGGGGATACTACCGGGGAGCTGTTTTTT.

This clone was counted once. The chain links TRBV13 to TRBJ2-3; 11 nucleotides match TRBD2. J gave up 6 bases and V 3 bases, and 5 bases lay outside the gene matches. Germline V gives CDR1 PRHDT, CDR2 FYEKMQ (reference sequence). The CDR3 totals 15 residues. The CDR3 bases are TGTGCCAGCAGCTTCTCTAGCGGGGGGCTGGATACGCAGTATTTT. Encoded protein: CASSFSSGGLDTQYF.

J is TRBJ2-5 and V is TRBV5-1; TRBD1 agrees at 11 bases. V shed 3 bases, J shed 5 bases, and the junction held 12 bases outside the gene matches. Germline V gene sequence: CDR1 SGHRS, CDR2 YFSETQ. CDR3 length: 17 residues. CDR3 in amino acids: CASSSGQGEVRRETQYF. Written as DNA, the CDR3 is TGCGCCAGCAGCTCGGGACAGGGGGAAGTGAGAAGGGAGACCCAGTACTTC.